This T cell receptor beta chain was identified in a study of blood T cell repertoires in COVID-19. On the study more broadly: T cells, B-cell-depleted T cells, or PBMCs provided the cDNA or gDNA that served as material.

This CDR3 region has 13 residues. J lost 4 bases, V lost 4 bases, and 4 bases had no gene match. Germline assignment: CDR1 SGDLS and CDR2 YYNGEE. Per the original methods: How many nucleated cells were present was estimated from reference gene primer amplification. The table came from immunoSEQ multiplex PCR; TCRdb's copy has only in-frame clones and leaves some out. Clonal size and the V and J genes are those of that table, whereas D and trimming came from the DNA. This sample yields some 83,000 clones, of which roughly 88% are seen a single time; about 0.51% belongs to the top ten. The V gene is TRBV9, the J gene TRBJ1-1; TRBD1 agrees at 7 bases. The source of this sequence is a man aged 55 to 69 with acute or convalescent COVID-19. Sequenced: peripheral blood. In DNA form, the CDR3 reads TGTGCCAGCAGCCCCTCAGGGGGCACTGAAGCTTTCTTT. Encoded protein: CASSPSGGTEAFF.